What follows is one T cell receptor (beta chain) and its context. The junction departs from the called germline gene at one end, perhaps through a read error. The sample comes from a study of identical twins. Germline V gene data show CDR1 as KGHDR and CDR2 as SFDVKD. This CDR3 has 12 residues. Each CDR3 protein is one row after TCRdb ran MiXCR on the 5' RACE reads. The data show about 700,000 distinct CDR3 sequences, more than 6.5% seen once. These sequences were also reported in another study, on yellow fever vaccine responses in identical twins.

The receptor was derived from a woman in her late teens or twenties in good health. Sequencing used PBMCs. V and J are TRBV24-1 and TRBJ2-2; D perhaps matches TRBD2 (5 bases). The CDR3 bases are TGTGCCACCAGTGAAAACACCGGGGAGCTGGTTTTT. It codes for CATSENTGELVF.